This TCR beta chain was sequenced in a study of blood T cell repertoires in COVID-19. Losses at the gene ends were 7 bases for V and 2 bases for J; bases not matched to a gene: 11. Germline loops: CDR1 LNHDA, CDR2 SQIVND (reference sequence). The CDR3 spans 17 residues. Clones were read by immunoSEQ multiplex PCR, and TCRdb kept only the in-frame ones, dropping some. There are more than 200,000 clones in the sample; 80% to 85% occur only once, and under 5% lies in the top ten. This TCR was recovered from a man over 45 with active or convalescent COVID-19. Input material: peripheral blood. The V gene is TRBV19, the J gene TRBJ2-6, with TRBD1 matching 7 bases. For the CDR3, the DNA is TGTGCCAGTACCCCCGACAGGGAAGCGCCTGGGGCCAACGTCCTGACTTTC. Translation: CASTPDREAPGANVLTF.